A single sample gave rise to the 15 T cell receptor beta chains below, sequenced in a study of beta chain features in type 1 diabetes. Reverse transcription of all isolated RNA meant that expressed TCRB transcripts were sequenced. Data came from immunoSEQ multiplex PCR; TCRdb stores just in-frame clones and leaves some out. Here the sample spans 110,000 to 150,000 clones, less than 8.5% being singletons. Sequencing was carried out using central memory CD4+ T cells from blood. The receptor set was obtained from a woman in her twenties or thirties in good health.

The chain recombines TRBV2 with TRBJ2-1; the D is unclear. Trimming stripped 5 bases from V and 0 bases from J, with 8 bases between. CDR3 length: 14 residues. Germline CDR1 is SNHLY and CDR2 is FYNNEI. CDR3 nucleotide sequence: TGTGCCAGCAGTTTTACAAGCTCCTACAATGAGCAGTTCTTC. Translation gives CASSFTSSYNEQFF.

The chain uses TRBV27 and TRBJ2-7; D possibly corresponds to TRBD2 (5 bases). The germline V and J ends were trimmed by 7 bases and 6 bases, with 19 bases remaining between them. The CDR3 contains 14 residues. Germline CDR1 MNHEY, CDR2 SMNVEV (reference sequence). CDR3 DNA sequence: TGTGCCAGCAACGCGGGCCAAGTGAGCGCCGAGCAGTACTTC. Translated: CASNAGQVSAEQYF.

This clone occurred a few times. The V and J genes are TRBV7-9 and TRBJ2-3; 8 nucleotides line up with TRBD1. Germline V gives CDR1 SEHNR, CDR2 FQNEAQ (reference sequence). This CDR3 contains 15 residues. Losses at the gene ends were 5 bases for V and 1 base for J; bases not matched to a gene: 5. The CDR3, as DNA: TGTGCCAGCAGCATACAGGGGGGTCGCACAGATACGCAGTATTTT. It is translated as CASSIQGGRTDTQYF.

This chain links TRBV19 with TRBJ2-1; a possible D gene is TRBD2 (7 bases). V lost 3 bases to trimming and J lost 2 bases, with 11 bases between them. The CDR3 has 15 residues. CDR1 and CDR2 (germline): LNHDA, SQIVND (reference sequence). In DNA form, the CDR3 reads TGTGCCAGTAGTATCGGGGGGCAGACCTACAATGAGCAGTTCTTC. Translating gives CASSIGGQTYNEQFF. The full variable domain, with the rest looked up from reference TRBV19 and TRBJ2-1, is DGGITQSPKYLFRKEGQNVTLSCEQNLNHDAMYWYRQDPGQGLRLIYYSQIVNDFQKGDIAEGYSVSREKKESFPLTVTSAQKNPTAFYLCASSIGGQTYNEQFFGPGTRLTVL.

This clone has at least ten counts. The rearrangement uses TRBV7-8 and TRBJ1-2; 7 bases fit TRBD1. Germline V gene sequence: CDR1 SGHVS, CDR2 FQNEAQ. Unmatched junction bases numbered 6, after V lost 4 bases and J lost 7 bases. CDR3 size: 13 residues. The CDR3 sequence: CASSSGQKGGYTF. The CDR3 DNA follows: TGTGCCAGCAGCTCGGGACAGAAAGGTGGCTACACCTTC. The full variable domain, with the rest looked up from reference TRBV7-8 and TRBJ1-2, is GAGVSQSPRYKVAKRGQDVALRCDPISGHVSLFWYQQALGQGPEFLTYFQNEAQLDKSGLPSDRFFAERPEGSVSTLKIQRTQQEDSAVYLCASSSGQKGGYTFGSGTRLTVV.

This clone was seen at least ten times. Additional DNA sequences in this sample encode the identical CDR3. J is TRBJ2-1 and V is TRBV7-6, with 8 bases lining up with TRBD2. Germline-derived CDR1 and CDR2 are SGHVS and FNYEAQ. After removal of 5 bases from V and 6 bases from J, the junction contained 3 bases not matched to a gene. The CDR3 totals 13 residues. The CDR3 region has the DNA TGTGCCAGCAGCCGCGGGACTAGCAATGAGCAGTTCTTC. Protein: CASSRGTSNEQFF. Variable domain in full (rest from reference TRBV7-6 and TRBJ2-1): GAGVSQSPRYKVTKRGQDVALRCDPISGHVSLYWYRQALGQGPEFLTYFNYEAQQDKSGLPNDRFSAERPEGSISTLTIQRTEQRDSAMYRCASSRGTSNEQFFGPGTRLTVL.

The genes are TRBV6-1 and TRBJ1-1; D is possibly TRBD1 (6 bases). Trimming stripped 5 bases from V and 3 bases from J, with 13 bases between. The CDR3 consists of 14 residues. Per the germline V gene, CDR1 is MNHNS and CDR2 is SASEGT. CDR3 region: CASSPDRSDTEAFF. CDR3 coding DNA: TGTGCCAGCAGTCCCGACAGGAGCGACACTGAAGCTTTCTTT.

V usage is TRBV9 and J usage is TRBJ2-1; D not certain. Between the trimmed V and J ends, which lost 0 bases and 10 bases, there was a span of 14 bases. Germline V gene lookup returns CDR1 SGDLS and CDR2 YYNGEE. The CDR3 runs 14 residues. Written as DNA, the CDR3 is TGTGCCAGCAGCGTAGGTAGAGAGATGGAGGAGCAGTTCTTC. Protein product: CASSVGREMEEQFF.

The chain recombines TRBV7-2 with TRBJ2-3, with D possibly matching TRBD2 (6 bases). The CDR3 contains 17 residues. Germline V gene data show CDR1 as SGHTA and CDR2 as FQGNSA. The V end lost 1 base, the J end lost 1 base, and 15 bases lay between the germline ends. The CDR3 nucleotides read TGTGCCAGCAGCTTAGAACGGGAGTATGGGGGCACAGATACGCAGTATTTT. Translating it yields CASSLEREYGGTDTQYF.

The chain combines TRBV30 with TRBJ2-7; 8 nucleotides align to TRBD2. V lost 4 bases to trimming and J lost 2 bases; unmatched junction nucleotides: 4. The germline V gene encodes CDR1 GTSNPN and CDR2 SVGIG (reference sequence). This CDR3 region has 13 residues. CDR3 nucleotides: TGTGCCTGGACCCCAGCGGGAGCCTACGAGCAGTACTTC. Its translation is CAWTPAGAYEQYF. Based on the CDR3 plus reference TRBV30 and TRBJ2-7, the full variable domain is SQTIHQWPATLVQPVGSPLSLECTVEGTSNPNLYWYRQAAGRGLQLLFYSVGIGQISSEVPQNLSASRPQDRQFILSSKKLLLSDSGFYLCAWTPAGAYEQYFGPGTRLTVT.

This chain connects TRBV19 to TRBJ2-3, with unresolved D. CDR1 is LNHDA and CDR2 is SQIVND in the germline V gene (reference sequence). This CDR3 is 11 amino acids long. V was cut by 7 bases and J by 4 bases, with 6 bases left in between. The CDR3 is CASNSADTQYF. The DNA for the CDR3 is TGTGCCAGTAATTCGGCAGATACGCAGTATTTT.

This clone showed up many times. The chain carries TRBV7-9 and TRBJ2-5; TRBD2 aligns across 15 bases. Unmatched junction bases numbered 4, after V lost 4 bases and J lost 4 bases. The CDR3 loop spans 16 amino acids. Per the germline V gene, CDR1 is SEHNR and CDR2 is FQNEAQ (reference sequence). The CDR3 loop reads CASSSGLAGGVETQYF. CDR3 nucleotide sequence: TGTGCCAGCAGCTCGGGACTAGCGGGAGGCGTAGAGACCCAGTACTTC. The full variable domain, in which reference TRBV7-9 and TRBJ2-5 provide the parts outside the CDR3, is DTGVSQNPRHKITKRGQNVTFRCDPISEHNRLYWYRQTLGQGPEFLTYFQNEAQLEKSRLLSDRFSAERPKGSFSTLEIQRTEQGDSAMYLCASSSGLAGGVETQYFGPGTRLLVL.

The rearrangement links TRBV12-5 to TRBJ2-7; TRBD2 might be the D (6 bases). The CDR3 covers 17 residues. Trimming removed 0 bases at V and 3 bases at J, with 18 bases between. Germline lookup yields CDR1 LGHNT and CDR2 FRNRAP. The CDR3 region is CASGLVALAGRHYEQYF. DNA of the CDR3: TGTGCTAGTGGTTTGGTAGCGTTGGCAGGGAGGCACTACGAGCAGTACTTC.

This clone was seen ten or more times. The chain uses TRBV6-6 and TRBJ2-1, with D maybe TRBD1 (5 bases). The CDR3 totals 13 residues. V shed 5 bases and J shed 12 bases, with 17 bases lying between them. From germline, CDR1 is MNHNY and CDR2 SVGAGI (reference sequence). The CDR3 DNA is TGTGCCAGCAGTCCTGGGGCCGTGGCGGCGCAGTTCTTC. It codes for CASSPGAVAAQFF.

This chain connects TRBV30 to TRBJ2-5; 8 bases match TRBD2. The CDR3 is 15 amino acids. CDR1 is GTSNPN and CDR2 is SVGIG in the germline V gene (reference sequence). J lost 3 bases, V lost 4 bases, and 10 bases had no gene match. The CDR3 nucleotides read TGTGCCTGGATATCCGGGACTAGAGCCAAAGAGACCCAGTACTTC. Amino acids: CAWISGTRAKETQYF.